Listed below are T cell receptor beta chains from one sample, sequenced in a study of cytomegalovirus exposure and HLA in healthy donors. Sequenced by immunoSEQ multiplex PCR; TCRdb stores in-frame clones only, minus some. The table lists 130,000 to 150,000 clones, 9.4% of them singletons, with 1.8% in the top ten. Source material: PBMCs. Every receptor here comes from a male donor in good health and CMV-seronegative. Each CDR3 is given with its conserved first and last residue.

>TRBJ1-2|TRBV4-1
CASSLSSGGSNYGYTF
>TRBJ2-1|TRBV27
CASTAFGGMYNEQFF
>TRBJ1-1|TRBV20-1
CSGTDNTEAFF
>TRBJ2-7|TRBV7-9
CASTLGADFYEQYF
>TRBJ2-7|TRBV4-3
CASSQDRAGSYEQYF
>TRBJ2-7|TRBV28
CASSLEAGVYEQYF
>TRBJ2-2|TRBV5-4
CASSLDRAAGELFF
>TRBJ2-5|TRBV7-6
CASSFRTSDETQYF
>TRBJ2-1|TRBV5-1
CASSSQQNEQFF
>TRBJ2-7|TRBV4-1
CASSQVRGSTYEQYF
>TRBJ2-1|TRBV5-1
CASSFEGVNEQFF
>TRBJ1-5|TRBV5-3
CARSLSGQVVSAQHF
>TRBJ2-7|TRBV7-8
CASSSQASEQYF
>TRBJ1-5|TRBV5-1
CASSLGQGGNQPQHF
>TRBJ1-2|TRBV11-1
CASSSGQGGLPNYGYTF
>TRBJ1-3|TRBV6-1
CASSDWTGGKTGNTIYF
>TRBJ1-6|TRBV5-4
CASSLGLFNSPLHF
>TRBJ2-3|TRBV13
CASSDSGRASTDTQYF
>TRBJ1-1|TRBV2
CASSPDRDSKGAFF
>TRBJ2-5|TRBV19
CASSIGAEVQETQYF
>TRBJ1-3|TRBV7-9
CASSSRDNSGNTIYF
>TRBJ2-2|TRBV4-1
CASSQEGGDWSTGELFF
>TRBJ1-2|TRBV20-1
CSTVDSYGYTF
>TRBJ1-2|TRBV4-3
CASSLDRGDGYTF
>.|TRBV25-1
CASSDGLDTRSYEQYF
>TRBJ2-7|TRBV5-4
CASSPGDGPYEQHF